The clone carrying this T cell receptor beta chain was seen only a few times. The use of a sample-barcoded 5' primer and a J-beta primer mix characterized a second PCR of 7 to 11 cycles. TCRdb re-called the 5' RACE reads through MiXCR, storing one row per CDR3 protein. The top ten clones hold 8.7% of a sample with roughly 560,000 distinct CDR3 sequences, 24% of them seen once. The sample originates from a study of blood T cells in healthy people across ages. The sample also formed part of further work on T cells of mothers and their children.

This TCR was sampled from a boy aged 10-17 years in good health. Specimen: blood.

The CDR3 coding sequence is TGCGCCTCCGCGGGACAGAATAAGGACACTGAAGCTTTCTTT. Its translation: CASAGQNKDTEAFF. The chain couples TRBV5-1 to TRBJ1-1; 7 nucleotides agree with TRBD1. This CDR3 has 14 residues. Looked up from germline, CDR1 is SGHRS and CDR2 is YFSETQ. Losses at the gene ends were 10 bases for V and 3 bases for J; bases not matched to a gene: 12.